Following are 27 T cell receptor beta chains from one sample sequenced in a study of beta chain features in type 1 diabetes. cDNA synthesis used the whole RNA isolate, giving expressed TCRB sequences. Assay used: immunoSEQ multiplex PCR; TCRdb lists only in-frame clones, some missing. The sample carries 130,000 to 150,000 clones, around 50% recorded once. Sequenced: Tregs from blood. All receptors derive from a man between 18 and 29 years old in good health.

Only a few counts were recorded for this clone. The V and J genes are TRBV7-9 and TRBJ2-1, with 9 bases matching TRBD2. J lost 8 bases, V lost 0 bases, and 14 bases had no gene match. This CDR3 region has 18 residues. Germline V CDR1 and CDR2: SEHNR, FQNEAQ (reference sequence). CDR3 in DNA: TGTGCCAGCAGCTTAGCTAGCGGGGGCTTGAGTTGGTTCGATGAGCAGTTCTTC. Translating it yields CASSLASGGLSWFDEQFF.

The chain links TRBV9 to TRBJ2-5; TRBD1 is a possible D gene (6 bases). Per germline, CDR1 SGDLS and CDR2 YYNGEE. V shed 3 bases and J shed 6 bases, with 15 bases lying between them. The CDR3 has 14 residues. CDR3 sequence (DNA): TGTGCCAGCAGCGGAGTAACAGGGCTAAAGACCCAGTACTTC. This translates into CASSGVTGLKTQYF.

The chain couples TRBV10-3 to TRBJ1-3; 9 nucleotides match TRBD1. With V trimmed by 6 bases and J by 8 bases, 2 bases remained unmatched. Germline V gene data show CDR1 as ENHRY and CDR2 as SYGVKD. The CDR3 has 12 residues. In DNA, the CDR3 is TGTGCCATCAGGGACAGGGGAGACACCATATATTTT. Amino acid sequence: CAIRDRGDTIYF.

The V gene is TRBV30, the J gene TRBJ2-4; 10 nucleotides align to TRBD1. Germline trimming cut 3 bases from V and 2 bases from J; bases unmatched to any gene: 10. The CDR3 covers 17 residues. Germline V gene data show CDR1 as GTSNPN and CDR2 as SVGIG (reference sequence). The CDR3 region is CAWRGLDRGVSKNIQYF. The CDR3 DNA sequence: TGTGCCTGGAGGGGATTGGACAGGGGGGTGTCCAAAAACATTCAGTACTTC.

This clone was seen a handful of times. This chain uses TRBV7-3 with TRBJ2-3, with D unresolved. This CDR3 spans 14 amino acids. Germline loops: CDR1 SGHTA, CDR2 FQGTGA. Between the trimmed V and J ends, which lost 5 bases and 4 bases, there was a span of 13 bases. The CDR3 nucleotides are TGTGCCAGCAGCCCAGAGATGGGCGCAGATACGCAGTATTTT. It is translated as CASSPEMGADTQYF. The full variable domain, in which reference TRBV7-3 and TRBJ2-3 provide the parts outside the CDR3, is GAGVSQTPSNKVTEKGKYVELRCDPISGHTALYWYRQSLGQGPEFLIYFQGTGAADDSGLPNDRFFAVRPEGSVSTLKIQRTERGDSAVYLCASSPEMGADTQYFGPGTRLTVL.

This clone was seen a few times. The CDR3 protein is CASSQDWDRRGVTEQYF. CDR3 DNA sequence: TGTGCCAGCAGCCAAGATTGGGACAGGAGAGGAGTCACCGAGCAGTACTTC. The genes are TRBV4-2 and TRBJ2-7; 8 bases are shared with TRBD1. This CDR3 is 17 amino acids long. The J segment lost 6 bases and the V segment lost 0 bases, leaving 13 bases of the junction unmatched. Germline loops: CDR1 LGHNA, CDR2 YNFKEQ.

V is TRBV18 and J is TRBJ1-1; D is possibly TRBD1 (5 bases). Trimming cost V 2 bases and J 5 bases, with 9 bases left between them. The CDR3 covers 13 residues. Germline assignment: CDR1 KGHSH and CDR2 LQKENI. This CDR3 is CASSPAGRTEAFF. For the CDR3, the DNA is TGTGCCAGCTCACCAGCGGGGCGGACTGAAGCTTTCTTT.

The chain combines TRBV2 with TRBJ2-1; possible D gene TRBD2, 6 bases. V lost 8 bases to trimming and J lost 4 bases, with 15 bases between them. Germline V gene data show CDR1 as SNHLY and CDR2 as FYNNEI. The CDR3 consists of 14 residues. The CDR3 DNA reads TGTGCCAGCGGGGGGATCAGAACGTACAATGAGCAGTTCTTC. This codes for CASGGIRTYNEQFF.

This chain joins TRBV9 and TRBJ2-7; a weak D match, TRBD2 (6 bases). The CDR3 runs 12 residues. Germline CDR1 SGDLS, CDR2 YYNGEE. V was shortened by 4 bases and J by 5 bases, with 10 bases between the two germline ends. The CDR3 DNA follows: TGTGCCAGCAGCTCGGGGACTCACGAGCAGTACTTC. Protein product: CASSSGTHEQYF.

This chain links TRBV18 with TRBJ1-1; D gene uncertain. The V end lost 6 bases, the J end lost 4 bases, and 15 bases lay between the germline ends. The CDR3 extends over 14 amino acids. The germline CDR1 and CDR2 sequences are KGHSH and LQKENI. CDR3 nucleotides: TGTGCCAGCTCGCAGACTCGGGGTGGCACTGAAGCTTTCTTT. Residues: CASSQTRGGTEAFF.

In DNA, the CDR3 is TGTGCCAGCAGTTACTCGAGCAGGGGTGATCAGCCCCAGCATTTT. Its translation: CASSYSSRGDQPQHF. J is TRBJ1-5 and V is TRBV6-5; D may be TRBD1 (6 bases). The V and J ends lost 0 bases and 5 bases respectively, with 11 bases between them. Germline values: CDR1 MNHEY, CDR2 SVGAGI. CDR3 length: 15 residues.

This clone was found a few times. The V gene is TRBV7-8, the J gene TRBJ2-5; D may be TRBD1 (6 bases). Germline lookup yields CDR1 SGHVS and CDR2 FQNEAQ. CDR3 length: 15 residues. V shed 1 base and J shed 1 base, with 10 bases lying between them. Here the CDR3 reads CASSLVWGPQETQYF. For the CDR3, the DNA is TGTGCCAGCAGCTTAGTGTGGGGGCCCCAAGAGACCCAGTACTTC.

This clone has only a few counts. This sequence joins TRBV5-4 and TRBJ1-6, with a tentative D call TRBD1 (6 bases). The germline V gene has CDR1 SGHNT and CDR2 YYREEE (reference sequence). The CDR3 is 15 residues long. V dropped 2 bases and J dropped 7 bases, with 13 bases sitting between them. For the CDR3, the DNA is TGTGCCAGCAGCTTAGGCAGGGGCGGCAATTCACCCCTCCACTTT. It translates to CASSLGRGGNSPLHF.

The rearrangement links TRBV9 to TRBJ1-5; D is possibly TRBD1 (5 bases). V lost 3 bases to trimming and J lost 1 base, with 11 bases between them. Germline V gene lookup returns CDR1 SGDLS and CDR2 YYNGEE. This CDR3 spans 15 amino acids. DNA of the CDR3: TGTGCCAGCAGCGCGCAGGGCGTGAGCAATCAGCCCCAGCATTTT. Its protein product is CASSAQGVSNQPQHF.

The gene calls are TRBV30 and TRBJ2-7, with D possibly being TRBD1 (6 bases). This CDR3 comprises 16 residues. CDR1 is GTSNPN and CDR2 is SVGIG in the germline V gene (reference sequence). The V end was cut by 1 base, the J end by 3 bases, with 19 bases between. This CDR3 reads CAWSAPRTVPFYEQYF. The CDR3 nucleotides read TGTGCCTGGAGTGCCCCTAGGACAGTTCCCTTCTACGAGCAGTACTTC.

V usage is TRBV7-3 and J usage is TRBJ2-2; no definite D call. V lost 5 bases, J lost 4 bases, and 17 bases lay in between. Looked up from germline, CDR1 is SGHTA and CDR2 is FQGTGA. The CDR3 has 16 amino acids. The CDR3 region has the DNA TGTGCCAGCAGCCCAAACCGGGTGTCCGGCACCGGGGAGCTGTTTTTT. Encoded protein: CASSPNRVSGTGELFF.

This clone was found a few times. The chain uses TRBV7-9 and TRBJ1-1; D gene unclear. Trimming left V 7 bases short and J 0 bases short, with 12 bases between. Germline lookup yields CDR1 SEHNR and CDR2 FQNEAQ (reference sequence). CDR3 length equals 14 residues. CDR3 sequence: CASTLQRVNTEAFF. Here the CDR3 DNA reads TGTGCCAGCACCCTACAGAGGGTGAACACTGAAGCTTTCTTT.

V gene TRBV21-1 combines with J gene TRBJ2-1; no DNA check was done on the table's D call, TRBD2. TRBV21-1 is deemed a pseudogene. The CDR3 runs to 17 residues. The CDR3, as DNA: TGTGCCAGCAGCAAAGTTGTGCGGCCGAGCTCCTACAATGAGCAGTTCTTC. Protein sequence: CASSKVVRPSSYNEQFF.

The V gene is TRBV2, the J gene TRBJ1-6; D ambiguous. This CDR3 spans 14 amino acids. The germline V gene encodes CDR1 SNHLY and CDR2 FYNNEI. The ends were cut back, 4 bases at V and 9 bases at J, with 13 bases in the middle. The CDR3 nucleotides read TGTGCCAGCAGTGCTAGAAGCTTGGGTTCACCCCTCCACTTT. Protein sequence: CASSARSLGSPLHF.

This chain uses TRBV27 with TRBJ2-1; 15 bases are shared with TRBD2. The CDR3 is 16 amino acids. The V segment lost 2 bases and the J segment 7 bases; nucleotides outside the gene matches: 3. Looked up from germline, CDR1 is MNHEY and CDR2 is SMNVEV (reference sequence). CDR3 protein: CASSLAGTSGRNEQFF. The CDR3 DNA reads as TGTGCCAGCAGTTTAGCCGGGACTAGCGGGAGGAATGAGCAGTTCTTC.

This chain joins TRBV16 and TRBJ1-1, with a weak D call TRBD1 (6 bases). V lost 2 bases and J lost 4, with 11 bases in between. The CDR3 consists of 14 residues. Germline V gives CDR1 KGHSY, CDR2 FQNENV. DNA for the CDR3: TGTGCCAGCAGCCAAGGGGGGGGCCGCACTGAAGCTTTCTTT. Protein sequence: CASSQGGGRTEAFF.

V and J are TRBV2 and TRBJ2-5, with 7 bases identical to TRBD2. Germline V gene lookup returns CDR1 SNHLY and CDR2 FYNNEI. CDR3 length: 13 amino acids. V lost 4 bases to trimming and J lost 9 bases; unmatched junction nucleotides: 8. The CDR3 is CASSGDYRRAQYF. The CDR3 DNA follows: TGTGCCAGCAGTGGGGACTACCGAAGGGCCCAGTACTTC.

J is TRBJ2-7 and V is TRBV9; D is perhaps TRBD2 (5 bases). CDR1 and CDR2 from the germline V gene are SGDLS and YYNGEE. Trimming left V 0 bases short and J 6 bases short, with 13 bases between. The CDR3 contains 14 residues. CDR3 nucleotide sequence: TGTGCCAGCAGCGTAGTGCCCTCGAGCGGCGAGCAGTACTTC. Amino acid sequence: CASSVVPSSGEQYF.

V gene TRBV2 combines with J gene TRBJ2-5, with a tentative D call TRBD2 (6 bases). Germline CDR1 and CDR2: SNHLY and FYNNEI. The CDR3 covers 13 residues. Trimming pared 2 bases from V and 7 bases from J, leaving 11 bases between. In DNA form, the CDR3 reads TGTGCCAGCAGTGAAACGCCCGGGGGGACCCAGTACTTC. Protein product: CASSETPGGTQYF.

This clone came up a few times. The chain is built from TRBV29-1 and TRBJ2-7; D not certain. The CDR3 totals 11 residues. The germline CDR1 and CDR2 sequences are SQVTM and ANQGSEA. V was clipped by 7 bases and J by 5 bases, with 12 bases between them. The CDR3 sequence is CSAILVNEQYF. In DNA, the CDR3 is TGCAGCGCCATACTGGTCAACGAGCAGTACTTC.

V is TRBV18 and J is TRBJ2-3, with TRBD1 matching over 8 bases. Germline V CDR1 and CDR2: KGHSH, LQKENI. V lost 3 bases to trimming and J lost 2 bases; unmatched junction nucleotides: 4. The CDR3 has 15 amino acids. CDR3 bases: TGTGCCAGCTCACCTACAGGGGGATACACAGATACGCAGTATTTT. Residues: CASSPTGGYTDTQYF.

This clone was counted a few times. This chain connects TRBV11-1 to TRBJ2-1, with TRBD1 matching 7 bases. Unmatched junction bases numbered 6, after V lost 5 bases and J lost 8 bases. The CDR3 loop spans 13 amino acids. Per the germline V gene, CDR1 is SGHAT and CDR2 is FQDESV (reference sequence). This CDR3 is CASSARQGHEQFF. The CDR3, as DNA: TGTGCCAGCAGCGCGCGACAGGGTCATGAGCAGTTCTTC.